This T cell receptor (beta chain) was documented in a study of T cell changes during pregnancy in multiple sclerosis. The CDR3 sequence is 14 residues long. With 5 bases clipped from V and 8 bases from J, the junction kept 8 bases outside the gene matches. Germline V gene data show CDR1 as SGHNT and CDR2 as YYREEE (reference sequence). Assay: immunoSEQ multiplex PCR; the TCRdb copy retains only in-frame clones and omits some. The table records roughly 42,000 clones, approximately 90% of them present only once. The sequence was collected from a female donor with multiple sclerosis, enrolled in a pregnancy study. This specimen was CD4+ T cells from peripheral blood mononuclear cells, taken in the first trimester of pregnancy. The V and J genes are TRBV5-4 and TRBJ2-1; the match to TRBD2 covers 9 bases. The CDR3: CASRKGLAVDEQFF. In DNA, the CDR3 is TGTGCCAGCAGGAAGGGACTAGCCGTGGATGAGCAGTTCTTC.